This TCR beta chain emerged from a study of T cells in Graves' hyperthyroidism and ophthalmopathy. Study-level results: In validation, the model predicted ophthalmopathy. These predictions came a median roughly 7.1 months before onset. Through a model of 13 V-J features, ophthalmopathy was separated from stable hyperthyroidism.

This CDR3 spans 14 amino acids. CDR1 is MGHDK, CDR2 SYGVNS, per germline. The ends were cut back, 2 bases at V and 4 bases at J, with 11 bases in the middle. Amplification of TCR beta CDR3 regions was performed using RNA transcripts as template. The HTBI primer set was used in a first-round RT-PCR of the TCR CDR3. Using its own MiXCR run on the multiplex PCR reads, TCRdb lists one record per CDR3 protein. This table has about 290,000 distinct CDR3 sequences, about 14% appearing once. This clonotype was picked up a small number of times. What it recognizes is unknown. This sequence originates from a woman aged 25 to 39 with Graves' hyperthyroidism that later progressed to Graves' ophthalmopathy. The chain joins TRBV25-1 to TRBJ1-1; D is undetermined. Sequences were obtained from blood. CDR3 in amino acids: CASSEGPRATEAFF. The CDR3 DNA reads TGTGCCAGCAGTGAAGGTCCCCGGGCCACTGAAGCTTTCTTT.